The T cell receptor beta chain under discussion was sequenced for a study of blood T cell repertoires in COVID-19. Per the study methods: From reference gene primer amplification, estimates of nucleated cell counts were derived. Profiled with immunoSEQ multiplex PCR; TCRdb holds only in-frame clones, not every one. V and J calls plus clone size are reproduced from that table; the DNA served to infer D and trimming. The table records over 350,000 clones, 70% to 90% of them present only once. The CDR3 contains 14 residues. Looked up from germline, CDR1 is GTSNPN and CDR2 is SVGIG (reference sequence). V shed 5 bases and J 6 bases; nucleotides not matched to a gene: 8. Only a few counts were recorded for this clone.

Sequencing was performed on PBMCs or T cells enriched from blood (not recorded which). The sequence derives from a woman under 30 with acute COVID-19. This rearrangement joins TRBV30 to TRBJ2-2; TRBD1 matches 8 bases. The CDR3 DNA is TGTGCCTGGGGACAGGGCTTGGTCGCCGGGGAGCTGTTTTTT. This encodes CAWGQGLVAGELFF. The whole variable domain, filled in from reference TRBV30 and TRBJ2-2, reads SQTIHQWPATLVQPVGSPLSLECTVEGTSNPNLYWYRQAAGRGLQLLFYSVGIGQISSEVPQNLSASRPQDRQFILSSKKLLLSDSGFYLCAWGQGLVAGELFFGEGSRLTVL.